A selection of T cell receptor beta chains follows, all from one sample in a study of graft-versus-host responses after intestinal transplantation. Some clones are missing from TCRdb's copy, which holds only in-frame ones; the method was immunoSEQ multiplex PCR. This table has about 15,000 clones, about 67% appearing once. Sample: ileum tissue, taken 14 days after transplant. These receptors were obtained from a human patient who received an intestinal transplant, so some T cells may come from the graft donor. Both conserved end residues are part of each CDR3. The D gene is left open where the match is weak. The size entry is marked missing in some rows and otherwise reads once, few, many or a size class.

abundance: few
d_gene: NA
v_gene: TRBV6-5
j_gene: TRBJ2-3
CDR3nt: TGTGCCAGCAGTCCCCCTGGCGATACGCAGTATTTT
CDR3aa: CASSPPGDTQYF

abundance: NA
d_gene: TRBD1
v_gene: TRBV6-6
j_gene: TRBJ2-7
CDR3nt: TGTGCCAGCAGTGCCATCAGGGGGAGCCACGAGCAGTACTTC
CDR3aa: CASSAIRGSHEQYF

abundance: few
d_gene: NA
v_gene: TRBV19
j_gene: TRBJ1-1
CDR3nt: TGTGCCAGTAGTAGGGGGACTGAAGCTTTCTTT
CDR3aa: CASSRGTEAFF

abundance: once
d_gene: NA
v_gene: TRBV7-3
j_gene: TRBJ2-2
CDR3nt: TGTGCCAGCAAGATGGGGGCTAGCACCGGGGAGCTGTTTTTT
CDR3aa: CASKMGASTGELFF

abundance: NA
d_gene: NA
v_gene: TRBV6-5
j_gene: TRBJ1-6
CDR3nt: TGTGCCAGCAGGGAGGGGACGGGGGAGAATTCACCCCTCCACTTT
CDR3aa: CASREGTGENSPLHF

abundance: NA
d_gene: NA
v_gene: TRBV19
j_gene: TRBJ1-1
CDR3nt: TGTGCCAGTAGTATCGTATGGGCAGCGCCGGACGCTGAAGCTTTCTTT
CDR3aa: CASSIVWAAPDAEAFF

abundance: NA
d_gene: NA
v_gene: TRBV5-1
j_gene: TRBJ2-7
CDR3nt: TGCGCCAGCGCAGGTGGCTACGAGCAGTACTTC
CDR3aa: CASAGGYEQYF

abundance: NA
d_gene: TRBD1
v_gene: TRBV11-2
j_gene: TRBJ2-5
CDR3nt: TGTGCCAGCAGCGGGCTTAGCTGGTGGCGACAGGGGGCGAGTGAGACCCAGTACTTC
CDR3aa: CASSGLSWWRQGASETQYF

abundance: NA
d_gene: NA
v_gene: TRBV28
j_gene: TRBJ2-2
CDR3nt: TGTGCCAGCAGTTTGAGGGAGCACACCGGGGAGCTGTTTTTT
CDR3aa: CASSLREHTGELFF

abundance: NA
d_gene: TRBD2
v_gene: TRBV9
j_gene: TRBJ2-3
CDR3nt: TGTGCCAGCAGCGTAGTGACTAGCGGGGGGAAAGATACGCAGTATTTT
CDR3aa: CASSVVTSGGKDTQYF

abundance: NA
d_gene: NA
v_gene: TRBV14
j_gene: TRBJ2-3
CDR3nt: TGTGCCAGCAGCCAAGAATTCTCGACAGATACGCAGTATTTT
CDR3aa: CASSQEFSTDTQYF

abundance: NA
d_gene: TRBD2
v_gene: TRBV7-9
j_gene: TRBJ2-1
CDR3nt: TGTGCCAGCAGCCTGTCGACTAGCGGGAGGCCCTACAATGAGCAGTTCTTC
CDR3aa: CASSLSTSGRPYNEQFF

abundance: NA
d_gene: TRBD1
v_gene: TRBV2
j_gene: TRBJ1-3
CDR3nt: TGTGCCAGCAGTCCACGACAGGGGTGGTCTGGAAACACCATATATTTT
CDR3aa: CASSPRQGWSGNTIYF

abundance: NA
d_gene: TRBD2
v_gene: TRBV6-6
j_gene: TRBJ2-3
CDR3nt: TGTGCCAGCAGTGGGGGGGGAGATACGCAGTATTTT
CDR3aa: CASSGGGDTQYF

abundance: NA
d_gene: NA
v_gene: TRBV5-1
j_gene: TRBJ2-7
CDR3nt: TGCGCCAGCAGCTTGGACAAACAGAAATCCTACGAGCAGTACTTC
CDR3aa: CASSLDKQKSYEQYF

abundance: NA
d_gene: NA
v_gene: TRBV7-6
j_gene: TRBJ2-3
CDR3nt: TGTGCCAGCAGCTGGACTGCGGCTACAGATACGCAGTATTTT
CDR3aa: CASSWTAATDTQYF

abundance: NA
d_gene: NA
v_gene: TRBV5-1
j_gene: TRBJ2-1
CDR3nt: TGCGCCAGCAGCTCCCAAAACGAGCAGTTCTTC
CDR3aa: CASSSQNEQFF

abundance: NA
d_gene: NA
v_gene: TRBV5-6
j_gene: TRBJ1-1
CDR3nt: TGTGCCAGCAGCCGGGACGGAACTGAAGCTTTCTTT
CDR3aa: CASSRDGTEAFF

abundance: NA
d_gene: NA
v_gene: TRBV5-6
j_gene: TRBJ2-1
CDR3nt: TGTGCCAGCAGCTTGGGGCGGACCCACTACAATGAGCAGTTCTTC
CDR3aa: CASSLGRTHYNEQFF

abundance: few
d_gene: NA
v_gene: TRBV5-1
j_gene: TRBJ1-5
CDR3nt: TGCGCCAGCAGCCTTACCGGGACACTTAATCAGCCCCAGCATTTT
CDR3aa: CASSLTGTLNQPQHF

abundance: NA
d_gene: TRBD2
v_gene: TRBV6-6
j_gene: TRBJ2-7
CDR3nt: TGTGCCAGCAGTTACACTAGCGGGGCCTACGAGCAGTACTTC
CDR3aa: CASSYTSGAYEQYF

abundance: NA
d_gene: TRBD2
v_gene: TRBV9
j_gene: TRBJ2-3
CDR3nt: TGTGCCAGCAGCGTAGATGAGGGAGGGCCTACAGATACGCAGTATTTT
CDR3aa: CASSVDEGGPTDTQYF